These 5 T cell receptor beta chains share one sample of origin, sequenced in a study of blood T cell repertoires in COVID-19. The assay was immunoSEQ multiplex PCR, and TCRdb's table has in-frame clones only and misses some. The sample contains approximately 73,000 clones, roughly four fifths of which appear only once. The sample was peripheral blood. The receptors stem from a woman between 65 and 79 years old with acute or convalescent COVID-19.

The gene calls are TRBV27 and TRBJ2-5; possible D gene TRBD2, 6 bases. The CDR3 spans 13 residues. CDR1 and CDR2 (germline): MNHEY, SMNVEV (reference sequence). Trimming stripped 10 bases from V and 6 bases from J, with 18 bases between. This CDR3 is CATVSGSTKTQYF. CDR3 bases: TGTGCCACCGTGAGCGGGTCTACGAAGACCCAGTACTTC.

This rearrangement joins TRBV4-2 to TRBJ1-1; 8 nucleotides match TRBD1. The germline CDR1 and CDR2 sequences are LGHNA and YNFKEQ. The CDR3 length is 15 residues. V shed 4 bases and J 0 bases; nucleotides not matched to a gene: 4. DNA of the CDR3: TGTGCCAGCAGCCCGGGACAGGTAATGAACACTGAAGCTTTCTTT. It codes for CASSPGQVMNTEAFF.

The chain links TRBV29-1 to TRBJ2-2, with 10 bases fitting TRBD1. The CDR3 consists of 15 residues. Germline V gene sequence: CDR1 SQVTM, CDR2 ANQGSEA. Trimming removed 7 bases from V and 6 bases from J; junction bases left unmatched: 11. For the CDR3, the DNA is TGCAGCGCAGGTAGAGGGACAGGGGAATCCGGGGAGCTGTTTTTT. It translates to CSAGRGTGESGELFF.

The rearrangement links TRBV19 to TRBJ1-4; D is possibly TRBD1 (6 bases). CDR3 length: 13 residues. Germline CDR1 is LNHDA and CDR2 is SQIVND (reference sequence). V lost 10 bases and J lost 3, with 12 bases in between. The CDR3 reads CATGETPNEKLFF. In nucleotides, the CDR3 is TGTGCCACAGGGGAGACCCCTAATGAAAAACTGTTTTTT.

The rearrangement links TRBV5-6 to TRBJ2-7; 8 bases are shared with TRBD1. The junction had 10 bases not matched to a gene; V was cut back by 4 bases and J by 4 bases. CDR1 SGHDT and CDR2 YYEEEE come from the germline V gene. CDR3 size: 15 residues. CDR3 sequence (DNA): TGTGCCAGCAGCCCAGATCCAGGGGGCTTATACGAGCAGTACTTC. Its protein product is CASSPDPGGLYEQYF.